The rows below give T cell receptor beta chains drawn from one sample of a study of T cell responses to AZD1222 COVID-19 vaccine. The method was immunoSEQ multiplex PCR; TCRdb's version includes in-frame clones alone and lacks a portion of them. The table has some 170,000 clones, around 92% seen once. Sample: peripheral blood, taken on day 0 of MenACWY control vaccination. These receptors all stem from an adult in good health. Both conserved end residues are part of each CDR3. The D gene is left open where the match is weak. The size entry is marked missing in some rows and otherwise reads once, few, many or a size class.

J gene | D gene | V gene | clone size | CDR3 protein | CDR3 DNA
TRBJ2-7 | NA | TRBV6-5 | NA | CASTATEPPNEQYF | TGTGCCAGCACGGCCACAGAGCCCCCGAACGAGCAGTACTTC
TRBJ2-3 | NA | TRBV19 | NA | CASSIAGPDTQYF | TGTGCCAGTAGTATAGCGGGGCCAGATACGCAGTATTTT
TRBJ2-3 | NA | TRBV9 | NA | CASSVGNSADTQYF | TGTGCCAGCAGCGTAGGGAATAGTGCAGATACGCAGTATTTT
TRBJ1-4 | NA | TRBV19 | NA | CASSIQGRGNEKLFF | TGTGCCAGTAGTATCCAGGGGCGAGGGAATGAAAAACTGTTTTTT
TRBJ2-7 | NA | TRBV9 | NA | CASSVAEGTPEQYF | TGTGCCAGCAGCGTAGCGGAGGGGACCCCCGAGCAGTACTTC
TRBJ2-2 | TRBD2 | TRBV14 | NA | CASSQSLAGVKRGELFF | TGTGCCAGCAGCCAATCCCTAGCGGGAGTCAAGAGGGGGGAGCTGTTTTTT
TRBJ2-3 | TRBD2 | TRBV2 | NA | CASRIKAGGLSTDTQYF | TGTGCCAGCAGGATAAAAGCGGGAGGGCTTAGCACAGATACGCAGTATTTT
TRBJ2-3 | TRBD2 | TRBV27 | NA | CASSLLGLAETDTQYF | TGTGCCAGCAGTTTATTAGGACTAGCGGAAACAGATACGCAGTATTTT
TRBJ1-5 | NA | TRBV5-4 | NA | CASSLGPYQPQHF | TGTGCCAGCAGCCTCGGACCGTACCAGCCCCAGCATTTT
TRBJ2-7 | NA | TRBV5-1 | NA | CASSWGGHEQYF | TGCGCCAGCAGCTGGGGTGGTCACGAGCAGTACTTC
TRBJ1-1 | NA | TRBV23-1 | NA | CASSLRPSNTEAFF | TGCGCCAGCAGTCTACGACCCTCGAACACTGAAGCTTTCTTT
TRBJ1-1 | NA | TRBV7-3 | NA | CASSLKEGRAEAFF | TGTGCCAGCAGCTTAAAAGAAGGGAGGGCTGAAGCTTTCTTT
TRBJ2-7 | TRBD1 | TRBV6-5 | NA | CASRGQGGASEQYF | TGTGCCAGCAGAGGACAGGGTGGTGCTAGCGAGCAGTACTTC
TRBJ2-4 | NA | TRBV13 | NA | CASSLEEGGGNIQYF | TGTGCCAGCAGCTTAGAGGAGGGTGGCGGAAACATTCAGTACTTC
TRBJ1-1 | TRBD1 | TRBV29-1 | NA | CSVEWTGAGNTEAFF | TGCAGCGTTGAATGGACAGGCGCCGGGAACACTGAAGCTTTCTTT
TRBJ1-5 | TRBD1 | TRBV2 | NA | CASSDPERRDRINQPQHF | TGTGCCAGCAGCGACCCCGAAAGGCGGGACAGGATCAATCAGCCCCAGCATTTT
TRBJ1-2 | NA | TRBV29-1 | NA | CSVADSWYTF | TGCAGCGTTGCGGACAGTTGGTACACCTTC
TRBJ1-2 | NA | TRBV18 | NA | CASSPTTVNYGYTF | TGTGCCAGCTCACCAACGACAGTGAACTATGGCTACACCTTC
TRBJ2-3 | TRBD2 | TRBV10-2 | NA | CASRGTSGSTDTQYF | TGCGCCAGCAGAGGGACTAGCGGCAGCACAGATACGCAGTATTTT
TRBJ2-7 | TRBD1 | TRBV5-4 | NA | CASSRLGQGAHRRYF | TGTGCCAGCAGCCGTTTGGGACAGGGGGCGCATCGTCGGTACTTC
TRBJ1-3 | NA | TRBV7-9 | NA | CASSYTGNSGNTIYF | TGTGCCAGCAGCTATACAGGGAACTCTGGAAACACCATATATTTT
TRBJ2-1 | TRBD2 | TRBV28 | NA | CASVGLADYNEQFF | TGTGCCAGCGTGGGACTAGCGGATTACAATGAGCAGTTCTTC
TRBJ2-1 | TRBD2 | TRBV6-5 | once | CASSWSSGSYNEQFF | TGTGCCAGCAGTTGGTCAAGCGGGAGCTACAATGAGCAGTTCTTC
TRBJ2-7 | NA | TRBV5-1 | NA | CASGTGLAYEQYF | TGCGCCAGCGGAACAGGGTTGGCCTACGAGCAGTACTTC
TRBJ1-1 | NA | TRBV5-6 | NA | CASSLSGGATEAFF | TGTGCCAGCAGCTTATCAGGTGGGGCCACTGAAGCTTTCTTT
TRBJ2-6 | NA | TRBV5-1 | NA | CASSSGANVLTF | TGCGCCAGCAGCTCTGGGGCCAACGTCCTGACTTTC
TRBJ2-1 | NA | TRBV11-2 | NA | CASSLPRDRAKEQFF | TGTGCCAGCAGCTTGCCCCGGGACCGCGCCAAAGAGCAGTTCTTC
TRBJ2-1 | TRBD2 | TRBV7-6 | NA | CASSSSGIPDSSYNEQFF | TGTGCCAGCAGCTCCAGCGGGATTCCGGATAGCTCCTACAATGAGCAGTTCTTC
TRBJ2-2 | NA | TRBV19 | NA | CASSHPDRYTGELFF | TGTGCCAGTAGCCACCCGGACAGATACACCGGGGAGCTGTTTTTT
TRBJ2-1 | TRBD2 | TRBV2 | NA | CASSPAGAKYNEQFF | TGTGCCAGCAGTCCCGCGGGAGCTAAATACAATGAGCAGTTCTTC
TRBJ2-2 | NA | TRBV7-3 | NA | CASSLRHTGELFF | TGTGCCAGCAGCTTACGACACACCGGGGAGCTGTTTTTT
TRBJ2-5 | NA | TRBV30 | once | CAWSREARIGETQYF | TGTGCCTGGAGTAGGGAGGCCCGAATCGGAGAGACCCAGTACTTC
TRBJ2-3 | NA | TRBV27 | NA | CASSPRTDTQYF | TGTGCCAGCAGTCCCCGCACAGATACGCAGTATTTT
TRBJ1-4 | NA | TRBV30 | few | CAWSDSDRVTNEKLFF | TGTGCCTGGAGCGACTCTGATAGGGTGACTAATGAAAAACTGTTTTTT
TRBJ1-1 | NA | TRBV3-1/TRBV3-2 | few | CASSQVVPEVGTPNTEAFF | TGTGCCAGCAGCCAAGTCGTACCCGAAGTCGGGACCCCGAACACTGAAGCTTTCTTT
TRBJ1-4 | NA | TRBV7-8 | NA | CASSLGSRVPNEKLFF | TGTGCCAGCAGCTTAGGCTCACGGGTCCCTAATGAAAAACTGTTTTTT
TRBJ1-2 | NA | TRBV5-1 | NA | CASSESRGALDGYTF | TGCGCCAGCAGCGAGTCCCGCGGGGCCCTTGATGGCTACACCTTC
TRBJ1-2 | TRBD1 | TRBV4-3 | NA | CASSQESGTANYGYTF | TGCGCCAGCAGCCAAGAGAGCGGGACAGCGAACTATGGCTACACCTTC
TRBJ1-1 | NA | TRBV11-2 | NA | CASSKGSNTEAFF | TGTGCCAGCAGCAAGGGTAGCAACACTGAAGCTTTCTTT
TRBJ2-1 | NA | TRBV5-1 | NA | CASSLGSSSYNEQFF | TGCGCCAGCAGCTTGGGCAGTAGCTCCTACAATGAGCAGTTCTTC
TRBJ1-2 | NA | TRBV5-6 | NA | CASSFQDVGYTF | TGTGCCAGCAGCTTTCAGGATGTTGGCTACACCTTC
TRBJ2-1 | NA | TRBV19 | few | CASSIYTPSSYNEQFF | TGTGCCAGTAGTATCTATACGCCGAGCTCCTACAATGAGCAGTTCTTC
TRBJ1-3 | TRBD1 | TRBV5-1 | NA | CASSYQTGGNTIYF | TGCGCCAGCAGCTACCAGACAGGGGGAAACACCATATATTTT
TRBJ1-4 | NA | TRBV6-2/TRBV6-3 | NA | CASSLTGTGEKLFF | TGTGCCAGCAGTCTTACAGGGACGGGAGAAAAACTGTTTTTT
TRBJ2-7 | NA | TRBV7-9 | NA | CASSPRAYEQYF | TGTGCCAGCAGCCCTCGCGCATACGAGCAGTACTTC
TRBJ1-2 | NA | TRBV18 | NA | CASSPPSGGYTF | TGTGCCAGCTCACCACCGAGTGGGGGCTACACCTTC
TRBJ2-7 | TRBD1 | TRBV28 | NA | CASRDRANYEQYF | TGTGCCAGCAGGGACAGGGCTAACTACGAGCAGTACTTC
TRBJ2-4 | TRBD1 | TRBV25-1 | NA | CASSYMDRSGKNIQYF | TGTGCCAGCAGTTACATGGACAGGTCTGGCAAAAACATTCAGTACTTC
TRBJ2-3 | NA | TRBV5-1 | NA | CASSKQAGQSTDTQYF | TGCGCCAGCAGCAAGCAAGCGGGCCAAAGCACAGATACGCAGTATTTT